This paragraph covers one TCR beta chain sequence. No cognate antigen has been identified for it. Base qualities are missing; no much larger clone stands one base away. Relative to germline, V is missing 4 bases and J is missing 2 bases, with 8 bases of the junction outside any gene match. From its cysteine to its phenylalanine, the CDR3 spans 16 amino acids. CDR3 DNA only is kept here, 48 bases in frame from base 1. For CDR1 and CDR2, the germline V gene lists MGHRA and YSYEKL. The data derive from a study of T cell changes during pregnancy in multiple sclerosis (dated by TCRdb to the late 2010s). Background on the whole study: In women with multiple sclerosis, the researchers looked at how the T cell repertoire shifted as pregnancy progressed.

Receptor amplification or capture employed the immunoSEQ multiplex PCR assay. Not all clones reach the TCRdb copy of this immuneACCESS table, which keeps in-frame sequences only. Checked studies attribute under half of the gap to unresolved V genes and leave the rest unexplained. For this sample the table gives 75,000 to 95,000 clones, of which around 94% were detected only once. The ten largest clonotypes hold roughly 0.14% of the sample. The rearranged chain carries TRBV4-1 and TRBJ2-1; TRBD1 fits 7 bases in the junction. The sequences come from CD4+ T cells from peripheral blood mononuclear cells, collected after pregnancy. The sequence was collected from a female donor with multiple sclerosis, enrolled in a pregnancy study. In nucleotide form, the sequence is TGCGCCAGCAGCCCCTACGGAGACAGGGCCTACAATGAGCAGTTCTTC. It specifies CASSPYGDRAYNEQFF.